Below, 8 T cell receptor beta chains from the same sample are listed, as sequenced in a study of blood T cells in healthy people across ages (dated by TCRdb to the mid-2010s). The library was made by 5' RACE. These reads were obtained on an Illumina HiSeq 2500. A second roughly 7 to 11 cycle PCR used a sample-barcoded 5' primer and a J-beta primer mix. Through fastp at Q25 and MiXCR, TCRdb rebuilt clones from the public reads, retaining in-frame beta chains. Each CDR3 protein gets just one entry, which takes the most common genes and DNA from the rows behind it. The sample table shows about 1.1 million distinct CDR3 sequences, and less than 45% are seen once. Jointly, the top ten make up around 14% of the sample. The sample comprised blood. The receptor source for this set is a man aged 18 to 30 in good health.

The sample holds a few counts of this clonotype. The genes are TRBV21-1 and TRBJ1-5. TRBV21-1 has pseudogene status. The CDR3 covers 16 residues. This CDR3 reads CASSKARQGRNQPQHF. The CDR3 bases are TGTGCCAGCAGCAAAGCGCGGCAGGGCAGGAATCAGCCCCAGCATTTT.

The chain uses TRBV25-1 and TRBJ2-1, with 7 bases matching TRBD1. The junction had 9 bases not matched to a gene; V was cut back by 4 bases and J by 0 bases. The CDR3 covers 17 residues. The V gene's germline CDR1 is MGHDK and CDR2 SYGVNS. The CDR3 is CASSAVTGRVSYNEQFF. The CDR3 coding sequence is TGTGCCAGCAGTGCTGTGACAGGGCGGGTCTCCTACAATGAGCAGTTCTTC.

The rearrangement links TRBV7-9 to TRBJ1-2; 8 bases match TRBD1. J was trimmed by 5 bases and V by 5 bases; bases with no gene match: 13. The CDR3 loop spans 16 amino acids. The V gene's germline CDR1 is SEHNR and CDR2 FQNEAQ (reference sequence). CDR3 coding DNA: TGTGCCAGCAGCGCCCCCCGGGACAGGACGAAATATGGCTACACCTTC. Protein: CASSAPRDRTKYGYTF.

The rearrangement links TRBV6-5 to TRBJ1-5, with no clear D. This CDR3 comprises 15 residues. Germline values: CDR1 MNHEY, CDR2 SVGAGI. V shed 0 bases and J shed 5 bases, with 11 bases lying between them. CDR3 in DNA: TGTGCCAGCAGTTACTCGAATTCCGGACATCAGCCCCAGCATTTT. It translates to CASSYSNSGHQPQHF.

J is TRBJ2-1 and V is TRBV6-5, with D hard to call. The CDR3 is 11 residues long. Between the trimmed V and J ends, which lost 11 bases and 1 base, there was a span of 6 bases. The germline gives CDR1 MNHEY, CDR2 SVGAGI. CDR3 region: CACSSYNEQFF. The CDR3 nucleotides are TGTGCCTGCTCTTCCTACAATGAGCAGTTCTTC.

The chain uses TRBV7-2 and TRBJ2-1; 13 bases fit TRBD2. Germline values: CDR1 SGHTA, CDR2 FQGNSA. The ends lost 0 bases at V and 7 bases at J; junction bases unmatched: 6. This CDR3 is 17 amino acids long. CDR3 region: CASSLARLAGGRNEQFF. As DNA, the CDR3 is TGTGCCAGCAGCTTAGCACGACTAGCGGGGGGCAGGAATGAGCAGTTCTTC.

The chain carries TRBV6-2 or TRBV6-3 and TRBJ1-2; D not resolved. Germline CDR1 and CDR2: MNHEY and SVGEGT. The CDR3 has 12 amino acids. V was shortened by 7 bases and J by 7 bases, with 13 bases between the two germline ends. The CDR3: CASTVRGGGYTF. DNA of the CDR3: TGTGCCAGCACGGTTCGGGGAGGTGGCTACACCTTC.

The V gene is TRBV25-1, the J gene TRBJ2-1, with no clear D. The CDR3 sequence is 16 residues long. Germline-derived CDR1 and CDR2 are MGHDK and SYGVNS. V lost 0 bases, J lost 5 bases, and 14 bases lay in between. The CDR3 DNA is TGTGCCAGCAGTGAATATTTGGGGTATCGGGACAATGAGCAGTTCTTC. Its translation: CASSEYLGYRDNEQFF.